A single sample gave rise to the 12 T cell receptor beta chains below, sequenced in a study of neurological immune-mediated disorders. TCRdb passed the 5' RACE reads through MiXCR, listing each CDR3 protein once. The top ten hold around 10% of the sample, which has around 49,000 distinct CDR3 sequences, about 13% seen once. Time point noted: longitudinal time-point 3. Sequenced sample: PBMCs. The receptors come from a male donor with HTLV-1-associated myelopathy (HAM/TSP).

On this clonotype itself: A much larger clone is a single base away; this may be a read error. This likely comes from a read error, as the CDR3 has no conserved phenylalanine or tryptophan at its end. The CDR3 protein is CASSQDGSRGKGYTV. The CDR3 nucleotides are TGCGCCAGCAGCCAAGATGGATCCAGGGGGAAAGGCTACACCGTC. This rearrangement joins TRBV4-3 to TRBJ1-2; 7 bases map to TRBD1. The V and J ends lost 0 bases and 8 bases, in that order; junction bases with no gene match: 9. The germline V gene encodes CDR1 LGHNA and CDR2 YSLEER. The CDR3 sequence is 15 residues long.

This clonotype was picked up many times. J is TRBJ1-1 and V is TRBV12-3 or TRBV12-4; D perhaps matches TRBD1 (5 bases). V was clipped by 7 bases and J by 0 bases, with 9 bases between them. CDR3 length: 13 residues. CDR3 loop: CASTRQLNTEAFF. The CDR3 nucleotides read TGTGCCAGCACACGACAGTTGAACACTGAAGCTTTCTTT.

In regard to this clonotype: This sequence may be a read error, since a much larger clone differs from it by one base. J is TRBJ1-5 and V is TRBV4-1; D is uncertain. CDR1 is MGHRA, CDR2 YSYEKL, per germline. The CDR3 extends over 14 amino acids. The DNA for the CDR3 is TGCGCCAACAGCCACGTTATTAGGAATCAGCCCCAGCATTTT. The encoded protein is CANSHVIRNQPQHF.

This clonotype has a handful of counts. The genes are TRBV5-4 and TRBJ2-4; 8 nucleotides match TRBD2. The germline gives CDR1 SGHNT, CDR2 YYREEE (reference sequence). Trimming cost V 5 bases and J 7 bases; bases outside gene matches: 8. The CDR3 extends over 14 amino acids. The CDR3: CASSIAGRGNIQYF. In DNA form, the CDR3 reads TGTGCCAGCAGTATAGCGGGGAGAGGGAACATTCAGTACTTC.

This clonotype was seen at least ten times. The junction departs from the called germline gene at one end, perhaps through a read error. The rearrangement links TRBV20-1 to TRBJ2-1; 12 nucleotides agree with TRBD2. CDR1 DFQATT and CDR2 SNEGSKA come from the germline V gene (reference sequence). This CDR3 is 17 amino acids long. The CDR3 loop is CSPRTSGAMSSYNEQFF. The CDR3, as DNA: TGCAGTCCTAGGACTAGCGGGGCCATGAGCTCCTACAATGAGCAGTTCTTC.

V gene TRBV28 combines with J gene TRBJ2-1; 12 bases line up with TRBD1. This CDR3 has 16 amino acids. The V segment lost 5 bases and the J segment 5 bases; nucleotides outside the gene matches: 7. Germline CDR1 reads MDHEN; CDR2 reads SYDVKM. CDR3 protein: CASSPPGQGAHNEQFF. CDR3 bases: TGTGCCAGCAGTCCTCCGGGACAGGGGGCACACAATGAGCAGTTCTTC.

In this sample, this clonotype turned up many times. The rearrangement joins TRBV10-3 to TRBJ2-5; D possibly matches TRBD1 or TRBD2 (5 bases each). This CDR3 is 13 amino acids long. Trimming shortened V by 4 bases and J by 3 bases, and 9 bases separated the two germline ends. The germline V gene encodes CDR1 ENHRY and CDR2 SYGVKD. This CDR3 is CAISARGEETQYF. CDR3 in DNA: TGTGCCATCAGTGCTAGGGGAGAAGAGACCCAGTACTTC.

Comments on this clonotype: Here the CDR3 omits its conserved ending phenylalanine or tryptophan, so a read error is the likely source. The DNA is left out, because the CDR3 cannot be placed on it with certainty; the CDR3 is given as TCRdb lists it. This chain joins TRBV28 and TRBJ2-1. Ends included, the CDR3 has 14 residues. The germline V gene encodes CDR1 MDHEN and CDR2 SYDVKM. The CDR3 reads CASKQGGSYNEQVL.

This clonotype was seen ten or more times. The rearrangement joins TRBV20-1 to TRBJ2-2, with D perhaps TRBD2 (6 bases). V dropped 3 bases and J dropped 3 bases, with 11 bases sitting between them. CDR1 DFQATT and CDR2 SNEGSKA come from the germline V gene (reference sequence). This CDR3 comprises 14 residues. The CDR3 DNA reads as TGCAGTGCTAGCCGCGGAGGGGACACCGGGGAGCTGTTTTTT. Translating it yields CSASRGGDTGELFF.

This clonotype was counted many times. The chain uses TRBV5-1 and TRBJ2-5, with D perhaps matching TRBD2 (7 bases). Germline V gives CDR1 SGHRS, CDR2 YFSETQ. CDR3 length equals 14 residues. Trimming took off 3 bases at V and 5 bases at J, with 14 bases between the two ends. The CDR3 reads CASSWTGGRETQYF. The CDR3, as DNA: TGCGCCAGCAGCTGGACCGGGGGGCGGGAGACCCAGTACTTC.

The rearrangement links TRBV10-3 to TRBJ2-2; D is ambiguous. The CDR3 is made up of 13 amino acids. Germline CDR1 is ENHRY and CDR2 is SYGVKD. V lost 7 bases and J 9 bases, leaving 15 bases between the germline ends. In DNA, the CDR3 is TGTGCCATCAACGGGCGCTACACTTGGGAGCTGTTTTTT. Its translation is CAINGRYTWELFF.

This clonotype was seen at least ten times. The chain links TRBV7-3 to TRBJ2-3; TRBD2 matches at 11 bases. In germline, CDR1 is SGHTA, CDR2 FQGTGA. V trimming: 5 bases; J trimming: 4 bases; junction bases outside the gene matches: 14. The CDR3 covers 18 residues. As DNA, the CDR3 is TGTGCCAGCAGCCCCACTCGACTAGCGGGGATCCTTTCAGATACGCAGTATTTT. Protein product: CASSPTRLAGILSDTQYF.